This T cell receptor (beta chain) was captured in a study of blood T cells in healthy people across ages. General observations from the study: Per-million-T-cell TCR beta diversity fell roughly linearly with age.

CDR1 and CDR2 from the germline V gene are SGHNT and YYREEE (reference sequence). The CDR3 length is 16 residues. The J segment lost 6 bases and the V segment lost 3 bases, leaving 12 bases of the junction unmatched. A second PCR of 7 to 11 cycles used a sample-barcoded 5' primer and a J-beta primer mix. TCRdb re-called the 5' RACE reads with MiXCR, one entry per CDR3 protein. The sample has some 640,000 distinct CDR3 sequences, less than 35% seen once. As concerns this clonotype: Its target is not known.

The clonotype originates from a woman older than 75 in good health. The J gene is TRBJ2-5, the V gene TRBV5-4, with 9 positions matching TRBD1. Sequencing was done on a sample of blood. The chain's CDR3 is CASSSLGQGKMKTQYF. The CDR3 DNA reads TGTGCCAGCAGCTCCTTGGGACAGGGAAAAATGAAGACCCAGTACTTC.